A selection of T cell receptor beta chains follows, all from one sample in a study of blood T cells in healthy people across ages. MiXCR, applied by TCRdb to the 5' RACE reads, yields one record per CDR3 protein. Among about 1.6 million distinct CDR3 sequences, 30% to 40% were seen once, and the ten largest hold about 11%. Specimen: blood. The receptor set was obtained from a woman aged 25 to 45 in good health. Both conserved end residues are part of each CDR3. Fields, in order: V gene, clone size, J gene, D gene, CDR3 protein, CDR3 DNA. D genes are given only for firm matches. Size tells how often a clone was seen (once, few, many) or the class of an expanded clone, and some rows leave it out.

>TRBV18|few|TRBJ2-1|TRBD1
CASSSEGQRIGTGHKEQFF
TGTGCCAGCTCATCCGAGGGACAGCGAATAGGCACAGGGCATAAGGAGCAGTTCTTC
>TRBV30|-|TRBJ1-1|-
CAWTGAMNTEAFF
TGTGCCTGGACAGGGGCGATGAACACTGAAGCTTTCTTT
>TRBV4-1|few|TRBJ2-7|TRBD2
CASSPVLRSGITYEQYF
TGCGCCAGCAGCCCAGTGCTCCGTAGCGGGATCACCTACGAGCAGTACTTC
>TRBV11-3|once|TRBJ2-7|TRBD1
CASLRTGGVDEQYF
TGTGCCAGCTTAAGGACAGGGGGCGTCGACGAGCAGTACTTC
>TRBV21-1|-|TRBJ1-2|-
CASSKSRWRGYTF
TGTGCCAGCAGCAAGTCTCGCTGGCGTGGCTACACCTTC
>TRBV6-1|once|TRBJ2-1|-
CASSADPYIKQFF
TGTGCCAGCAGTGCGGACCCGTACATCAAGCAGTTCTTC
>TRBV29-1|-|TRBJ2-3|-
CSVEGPTEGLTDTQYF
TGCAGCGTTGAAGGCCCTACAGAGGGTCTGACAGATACGCAGTATTTT
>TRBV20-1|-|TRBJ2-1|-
CSARATIGTAIGNEQFF
TGCAGTGCTAGAGCAACAATAGGGACCGCCATCGGCAATGAGCAGTTCTTC
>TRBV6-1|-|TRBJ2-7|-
CASKGVTYEQYF
TGTGCCAGTAAGGGGGTCACCTACGAGCAGTACTTC
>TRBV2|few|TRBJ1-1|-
CASSDGLMNTEAFF
TGTGCCAGCAGTGACGGACTCATGAACACTGAAGCTTTCTTT
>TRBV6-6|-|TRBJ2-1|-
CASSPSSGPRAYNEQFF
TGTGCCAGCAGTCCCTCTTCCGGGCCCCGGGCCTACAATGAGCAGTTCTTC
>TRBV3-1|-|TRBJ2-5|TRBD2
CASSPSTGLAYPTQYF
TGTGCCAGCAGCCCCTCGACGGGACTAGCGTATCCGACCCAGTACTTC
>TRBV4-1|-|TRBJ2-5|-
CASSPQRYQETQYF
TGCGCCAGCAGCCCACAGCGGTACCAAGAGACCCAGTACTTC
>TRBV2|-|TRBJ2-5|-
CASRAGREETQYF
TGTGCCAGCAGGGCGGGAAGGGAAGAGACCCAGTACTTC
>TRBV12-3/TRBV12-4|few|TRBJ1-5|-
CASRAEGGQPQHF
TGTGCCAGCAGAGCCGAGGGAGGGCAGCCCCAGCATTTT
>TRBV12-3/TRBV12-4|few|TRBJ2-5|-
CASTLGGAGETQYF
TGTGCCAGCACCCTGGGGGGGGCGGGAGAGACCCAGTACTTC
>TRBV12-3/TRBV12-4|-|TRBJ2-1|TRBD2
CASSLAGGPIYEQFF
TGTGCCAGCAGTTTAGCGGGAGGGCCTATATATGAGCAGTTCTTC
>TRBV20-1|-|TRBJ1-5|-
CSARTSWGPNIQPQHF
TGCAGTGCCCGAACAAGCTGGGGACCAAACATTCAGCCCCAGCATTTT
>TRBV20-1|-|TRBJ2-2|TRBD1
CSAYRDSYTGELFF
TGCAGTGCTTACCGGGACAGCTACACCGGGGAGCTGTTTTTT
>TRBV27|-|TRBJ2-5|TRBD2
CASTERGLGTQYF
TGTGCCAGCACCGAGCGGGGGTTGGGGACCCAGTACTTC
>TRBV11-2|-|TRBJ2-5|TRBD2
CASSSSGTSGGGETQYF
TGTGCCAGCAGCTCCTCCGGGACTAGCGGGGGGGGAGAGACCCAGTACTTC
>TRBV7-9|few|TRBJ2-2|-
CAIAGTGELFF
TGTGCCATCGCGGGGACCGGGGAGCTGTTTTTT
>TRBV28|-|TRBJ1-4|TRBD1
CAAGGTAIDEKLFF
TGTGCCGCCGGGGGGACAGCGATTGATGAAAAACTGTTTTTT
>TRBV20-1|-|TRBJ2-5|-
CSARGSTDPQETQYF
TGCAGTGCTAGAGGTTCGACTGATCCACAAGAGACCCAGTACTTC
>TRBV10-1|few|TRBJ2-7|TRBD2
CASSEATFSGGRYEQYF
TGCGCCAGCAGTGAGGCCACCTTTAGCGGGGGAAGGTACGAGCAGTACTTC
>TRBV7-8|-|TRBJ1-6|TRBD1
CASSSRLTGGGNNSPLHF
TGTGCCAGCAGCTCCAGGCTGACAGGGGGAGGGAATAATTCACCCCTCCACTTT
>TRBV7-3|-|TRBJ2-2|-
CASSPKTARPSTGELFF
TGTGCCAGCAGCCCTAAAACGGCGCGCCCCAGCACCGGGGAGCTGTTTTTT
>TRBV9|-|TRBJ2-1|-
CLRIRDPSYNEQFF
TGCTTAAGAATACGAGACCCGTCCTACAATGAGCAGTTCTTC
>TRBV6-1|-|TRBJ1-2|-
CASSERGLYTF
TGTGCCAGCAGCGAGCGAGGGCTCTACACCTTC
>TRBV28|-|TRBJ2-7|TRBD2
CASSFIAGIHEQYF
TGTGCCAGCAGTTTTATAGCGGGAATCCACGAGCAGTACTTC
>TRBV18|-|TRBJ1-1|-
CASSPYDKNTEAFF
TGTGCCAGCTCACCATACGACAAGAACACTGAAGCTTTCTTT
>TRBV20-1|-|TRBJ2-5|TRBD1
CSAKDRVLETQYF
TGCAGTGCGAAGGACAGGGTCTTAGAGACCCAGTACTTC
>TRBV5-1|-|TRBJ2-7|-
CASSFRQGRGREQYF
TGCGCCAGCAGCTTCCGACAGGGGAGGGGCCGCGAGCAGTACTTC
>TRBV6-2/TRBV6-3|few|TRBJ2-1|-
CASSLMYEQFF
TGTGCCAGCAGCTTGATGTATGAGCAGTTCTTC
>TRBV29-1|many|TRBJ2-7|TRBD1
CSVGPRQGAYEQYF
TGCAGCGTTGGACCCCGGCAGGGGGCCTACGAGCAGTACTTC
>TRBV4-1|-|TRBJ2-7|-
CASSQERDLSYEQYF
TGCGCCAGCAGCCAAGAACGCGACCTATCCTACGAGCAGTACTTC
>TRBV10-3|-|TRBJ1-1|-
CAISESQGRTEAFF
TGTGCCATCAGTGAGTCACAGGGTCGCACTGAAGCTTTCTTT
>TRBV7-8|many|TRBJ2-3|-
CASSLERGYSDTQYF
TGTGCCAGCAGCTTAGAAAGGGGGTACTCAGATACGCAGTATTTT
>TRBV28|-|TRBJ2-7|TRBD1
CANKSAGQGAVEQYF
TGTGCCAACAAATCCGCGGGACAGGGGGCCGTCGAGCAGTACTTC
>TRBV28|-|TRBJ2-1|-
CASNIYSYNEQFF
TGTGCCAGCAATATCTATTCCTACAATGAGCAGTTCTTC
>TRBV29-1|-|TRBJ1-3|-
CSVGGGRGNTIYF
TGCAGCGTTGGGGGGGGACGGGGAAACACCATATATTTT
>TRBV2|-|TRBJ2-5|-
CASSLEDGRQETQYF
TGTGCCAGCAGCCTGGAGGACGGGCGCCAAGAGACCCAGTACTTC
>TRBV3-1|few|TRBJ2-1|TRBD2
CASSQHKLANPGSHEQFF
TGTGCCAGCAGCCAACATAAACTAGCGAACCCCGGATCTCATGAGCAGTTCTTC
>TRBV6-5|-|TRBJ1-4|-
CASRRTNGKLFF
TGTGCCAGCAGACGCACCAACGGAAAACTGTTTTTT
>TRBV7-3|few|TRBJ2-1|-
CASSLSNSNEQFF
TGTGCCAGCAGCTTATCGAACAGCAATGAGCAGTTCTTC
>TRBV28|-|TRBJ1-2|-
CASRPIQAWGGYTF
TGTGCCAGCAGACCAATCCAGGCCTGGGGTGGCTACACCTTC
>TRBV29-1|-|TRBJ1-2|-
CSVEGAIYGYTF
TGCAGCGTCGAAGGGGCAATCTATGGCTACACCTTC
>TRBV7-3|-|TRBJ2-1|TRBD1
CASSTDRAAYNEQFF
TGTGCCAGCAGCACTGACAGGGCGGCGTACAATGAGCAGTTCTTC
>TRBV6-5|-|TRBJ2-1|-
CAGSKGVNEQFF
TGTGCCGGCAGTAAAGGGGTTAATGAGCAGTTCTTC
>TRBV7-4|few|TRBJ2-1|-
CASSSRDLYNEQFF
TGTGCCAGCAGCTCCAGGGACTTGTACAATGAGCAGTTCTTC
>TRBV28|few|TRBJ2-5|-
CASRVSGLPETQYF
TGTGCCAGCCGCGTTAGCGGCCTCCCTGAGACCCAGTACTTC
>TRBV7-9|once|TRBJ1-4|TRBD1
CARSPLGTGRTNEKLFF
TGTGCCAGAAGCCCCCTTGGGACAGGGCGGACTAATGAAAAACTGTTTTTT
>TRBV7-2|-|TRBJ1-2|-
CASSLRIGYGYTF
TGTGCCAGCAGCCTACGGATTGGCTATGGCTACACCTTC
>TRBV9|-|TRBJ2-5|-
CASSILGGSPETQYF
TGTGCCAGCAGCATATTAGGGGGGTCCCCGGAGACCCAGTACTTC
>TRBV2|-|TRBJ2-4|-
CASSEARGEQYF
TGTGCCAGCAGTGAAGCGCGGGGTGAGCAGTACTTC
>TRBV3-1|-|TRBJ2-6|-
CASGVAGANVRTF
TGTGCCAGCGGAGTAGCCGGGGCCAACGTCCGGACTTTC
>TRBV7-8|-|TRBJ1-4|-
CASSLAEGYNEKLFF
TGTGCCAGCAGCTTAGCTGAAGGGTACAATGAAAAACTGTTTTTT
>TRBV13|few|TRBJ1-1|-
CASSVRWAEAFF
TGTGCCAGCAGCGTAAGATGGGCTGAAGCTTTCTTT
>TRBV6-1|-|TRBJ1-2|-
CASSEAYRASYGYTF
TGTGCCAGCAGTGAAGCGTATCGGGCTAGCTATGGCTACACCTTC